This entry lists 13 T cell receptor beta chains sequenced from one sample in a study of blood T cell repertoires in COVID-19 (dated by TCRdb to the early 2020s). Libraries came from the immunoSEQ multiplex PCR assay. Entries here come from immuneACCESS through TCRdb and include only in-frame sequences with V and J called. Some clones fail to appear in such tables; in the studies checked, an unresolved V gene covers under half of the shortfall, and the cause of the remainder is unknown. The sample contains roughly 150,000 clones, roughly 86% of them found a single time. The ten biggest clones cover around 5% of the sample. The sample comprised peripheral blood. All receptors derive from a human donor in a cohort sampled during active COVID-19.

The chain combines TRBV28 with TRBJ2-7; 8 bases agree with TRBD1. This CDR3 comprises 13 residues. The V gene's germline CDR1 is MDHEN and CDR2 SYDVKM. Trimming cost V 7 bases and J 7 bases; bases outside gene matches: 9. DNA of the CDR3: TGTGCCAGCACCCAAGGAACAGGGGGGGAGCAGTACTTC. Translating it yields CASTQGTGGEQYF.

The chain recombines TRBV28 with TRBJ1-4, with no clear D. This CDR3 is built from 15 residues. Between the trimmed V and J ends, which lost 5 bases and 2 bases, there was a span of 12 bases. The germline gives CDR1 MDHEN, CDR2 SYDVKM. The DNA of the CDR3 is TGTGCCAGCAGTACTCAACCGTGGACTAATGAAAAACTGTTTTTT. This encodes CASSTQPWTNEKLFF. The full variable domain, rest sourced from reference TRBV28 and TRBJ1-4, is DVKVTQSSRYLVKRTGEKVFLECVQDMDHENMFWYRQDPGLGLRLIYFSYDVKMKEKGDIPEGYSVSREKKERFSLILESASTNQTSMYLCASSTQPWTNEKLFFGSGTQLSVL.

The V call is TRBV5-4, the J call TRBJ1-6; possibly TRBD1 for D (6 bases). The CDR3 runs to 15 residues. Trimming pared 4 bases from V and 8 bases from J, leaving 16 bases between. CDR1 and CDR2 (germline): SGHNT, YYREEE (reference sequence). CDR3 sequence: CASSTVDRRDSPLHF. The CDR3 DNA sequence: TGTGCCAGCAGCACTGTTGACAGGAGAGATTCACCCCTCCACTTT.

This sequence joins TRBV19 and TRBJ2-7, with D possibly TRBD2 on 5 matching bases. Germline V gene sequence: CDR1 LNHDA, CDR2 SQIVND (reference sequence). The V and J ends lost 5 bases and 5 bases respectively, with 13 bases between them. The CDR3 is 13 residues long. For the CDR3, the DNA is TGTGCCAGTAGTTTCTTTCGGGGAGACGAGCAGTACTTC. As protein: CASSFFRGDEQYF.

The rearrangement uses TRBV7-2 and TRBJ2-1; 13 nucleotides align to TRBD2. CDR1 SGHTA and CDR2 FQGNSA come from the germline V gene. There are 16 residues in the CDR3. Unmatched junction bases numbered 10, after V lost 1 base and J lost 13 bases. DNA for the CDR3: TGTGCCAGCAGCTTAGAGGCGACTAGCGGGAGGCGCCCCCAGTTCTTC. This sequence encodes CASSLEATSGRRPQFF. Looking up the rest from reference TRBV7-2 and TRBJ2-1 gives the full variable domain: GAGVSQSPSNKVTEKGKDVELRCDPISGHTALYWYRQSLGQGLEFLIYFQGNSAPDKSGLPSDRFSAERTGGSVSTLTIQRTQQEDSAVYLCASSLEATSGRRPQFFGPGTRLTVL.

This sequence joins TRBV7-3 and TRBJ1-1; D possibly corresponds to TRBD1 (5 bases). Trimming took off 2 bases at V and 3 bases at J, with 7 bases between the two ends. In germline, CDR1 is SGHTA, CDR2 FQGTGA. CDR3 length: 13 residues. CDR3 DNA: TGTGCCAGCAGCTTATCGGGGGACACTGAAGCTTTCTTT. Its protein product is CASSLSGDTEAFF.

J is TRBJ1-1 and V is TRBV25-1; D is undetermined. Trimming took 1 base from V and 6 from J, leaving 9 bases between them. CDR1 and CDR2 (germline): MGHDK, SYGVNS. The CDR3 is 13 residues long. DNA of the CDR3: TGTGCCAGCAGTGAATTGGAGGGCTCTGAAGCTTTCTTT. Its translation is CASSELEGSEAFF.

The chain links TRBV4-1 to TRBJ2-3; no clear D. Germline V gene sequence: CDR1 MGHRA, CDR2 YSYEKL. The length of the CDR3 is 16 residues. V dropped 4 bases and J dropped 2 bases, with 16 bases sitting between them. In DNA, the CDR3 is TGCGCCAGCAGCCCCCGTTCAGGCTTGAACACAGATACGCAGTATTTT. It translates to CASSPRSGLNTDTQYF.

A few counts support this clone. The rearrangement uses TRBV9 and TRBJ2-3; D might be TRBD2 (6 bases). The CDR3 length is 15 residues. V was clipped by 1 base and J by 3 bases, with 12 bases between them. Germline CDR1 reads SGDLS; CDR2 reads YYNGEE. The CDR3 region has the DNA TGTGCCAGCAGCGTACAAGCTAGCGATACAGATACGCAGTATTTT. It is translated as CASSVQASDTDTQYF.

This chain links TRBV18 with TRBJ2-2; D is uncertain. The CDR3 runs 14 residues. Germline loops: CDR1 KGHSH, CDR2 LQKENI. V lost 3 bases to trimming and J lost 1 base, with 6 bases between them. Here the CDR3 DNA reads TGTGCCAGCTCACCTTCCAGGAACACCGGGGAGCTGTTTTTT. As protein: CASSPSRNTGELFF.

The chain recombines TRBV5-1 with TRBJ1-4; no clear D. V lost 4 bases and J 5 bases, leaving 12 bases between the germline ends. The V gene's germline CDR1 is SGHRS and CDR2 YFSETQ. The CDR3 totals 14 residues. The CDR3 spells CASSPGEINEKLFF. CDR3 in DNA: TGCGCCAGCAGCCCCGGGGAAATAAATGAAAAACTGTTTTTT.

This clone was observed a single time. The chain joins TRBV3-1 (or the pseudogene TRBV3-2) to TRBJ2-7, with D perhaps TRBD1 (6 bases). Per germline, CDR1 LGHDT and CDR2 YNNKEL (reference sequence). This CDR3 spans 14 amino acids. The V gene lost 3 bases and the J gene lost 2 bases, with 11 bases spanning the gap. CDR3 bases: TGTGCCAGCAGCCAGCGCAGGGGACCCTACGAGCAGTACTTC. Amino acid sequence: CASSQRRGPYEQYF.

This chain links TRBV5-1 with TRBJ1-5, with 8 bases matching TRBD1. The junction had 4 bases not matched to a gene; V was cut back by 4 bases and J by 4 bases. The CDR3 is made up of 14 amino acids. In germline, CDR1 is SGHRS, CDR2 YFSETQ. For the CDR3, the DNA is TGCGCCAGCAGCCCGGGACAGGAGAATCAGCCCCAGCATTTT. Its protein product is CASSPGQENQPQHF.